These T cell receptor beta chains were read from a single sample in a study of control samples from healthy donors and cancer patients. Profiling relied on immunoSEQ multiplex PCR, and the TCRdb table lists in-frame clones only, not all of them. Of some 150,000 clones in the sample, about 95% were seen once. Sample: PBMCs. These receptors were taken from a man in his sixties with colorectal cancer. The CDR3 runs from the conserved cysteine through the conserved F or W. The D gene is left open where the match is weak.

d_call j_call v_call cdr3_aa
TRBD2 TRBJ2-1 TRBV10-3 CAISEPRLAVGVGEQFF
TRBD2 TRBJ2-7 TRBV4-1 CASSSLAGGNHEQYF
NA TRBJ2-7 TRBV6-5 CASAITKVHEQYF
TRBD1 TRBJ2-3 TRBV11-2 CASSIPGQGEDTQYF
TRBD1 TRBJ1-1 TRBV6-2/TRBV6-3 CASSASGQGSWNTEAFF
TRBD1 TRBJ1-2 TRBV28 CAGGGQGARQAGYTF
TRBD2 TRBJ2-7 TRBV11-2 CASSRGVSSSYEQYF
NA TRBJ2-7 TRBV30 CAWSSGGADEQYF
NA TRBJ2-2 TRBV15 CATSRDRTFAGELFF
NA TRBJ1-1 TRBV5-1 CASSRVNTEAFF
NA TRBJ2-2 TRBV2 CASSEVSGELFF
NA TRBJ1-2 TRBV28 CASSLSDRLYYGYTF
NA TRBJ1-1 TRBV21-1 CASRTTEAFF
TRBD1 TRBJ1-5 TRBV4-3 CASSPRRQGGQPQHF
NA TRBJ2-5 TRBV29-1 CSASRGPRETQYF
TRBD1 TRBJ2-7 TRBV19 CASSTPDRSYEQYF
NA TRBJ2-3 TRBV30 CAWSVHGGDTQYF
NA TRBJ2-7 TRBV18 CASSPRAGPYEQYF
NA TRBJ2-1 TRBV9 CASSVEADLEQFF
NA TRBJ2-2 TRBV9 CASSPRGAGELFF
NA TRBJ2-5 TRBV7-2 CASSLGTREQETQYF
NA TRBJ2-3 TRBV4-1 CASSQSAVTDTQYF
NA TRBJ1-1 TRBV6-5 CASSWGGSTEAFF
NA TRBJ1-2 TRBV5-1 CASSLVGSLNYGYTF
NA TRBJ2-5 TRBV18 CASSRTPGTRETQYF
TRBD1 TRBJ2-7 TRBV4-3 CASSHGTEPYEQYF
TRBD2 TRBJ2-3 TRBV4-2 CASSQDRQRGVADTQYF
NA TRBJ2-5 TRBV4-3 CASSPEGGETQYF
TRBD1 TRBJ2-2 TRBV7-2 CASSSGTGTGELFF
NA TRBJ2-3 TRBV30 CARGEGTDTQYF
NA TRBJ1-2 TRBV7-2 CASSLEGMGYGYTF
NA TRBJ1-1 TRBV12-2 CASRFTFDRVHTEAFF
NA TRBJ1-5 TRBV3-1/TRBV3-2 CASSSSGPNQPQHF
NA TRBJ2-3 TRBV2 CASSADTGGTDTQYF
NA TRBJ2-7 TRBV10-3 CAISEYQGGAYEQYF